Listed here are 6 T cell receptor beta chains from one sample, sequenced in a study of cytomegalovirus exposure and HLA in healthy donors. The PCR was carried out with 60 Vbeta primers and 13 Jbeta primers. Clones were read by immunoSEQ multiplex PCR, and TCRdb kept only the in-frame ones, dropping some. Among some 180,000 clones, around 90% were seen once, and the ten largest hold around 1%. The specimen was PBMCs. All receptors come from a boy aged 2 to 10 in good health and CMV-seronegative.

The CDR3 nucleotides are TGTGCCAGCAGCCAAATAAGGGCGGGGGAGCAGTACTTC. Amino acid sequence: CASSQIRAGEQYF. The chain carries TRBV16 and TRBJ2-7; D is perhaps TRBD2 (6 bases). Germline loops: CDR1 KGHSY, CDR2 FQNENV. The CDR3 spans 13 residues. Deletions cut 2 bases from V and 7 bases from J, with 12 bases between.

The chain couples TRBV11-2 to TRBJ2-3, with a possible D match to TRBD2 (6 bases). V lost 2 bases and J 6 bases, leaving 12 bases between the germline ends. The CDR3 runs 14 residues. CDR1 and CDR2 (germline): SGHAT, FQNNGV. The CDR3 here is CASSLRSGRDTQYF. DNA of the CDR3: TGTGCCAGCAGCTTAAGGTCTGGGAGGGATACGCAGTATTTT.

The chain carries TRBV4-1 and TRBJ2-7, with a weak D call TRBD2 (5 bases). CDR3 length: 14 residues. CDR1 is MGHRA and CDR2 is YSYEKL in the germline V gene. V was pared by 0 bases and J by 12 bases, with 18 bases between. The CDR3 protein is CASSQEFPDGVGYF. CDR3 nucleotide sequence: TGCGCCAGCAGCCAAGAGTTCCCGGACGGGGTCGGGTACTTC.

This chain connects TRBV7-2 to TRBJ2-3; D gene unclear. V dropped 4 bases and J dropped 0 bases, with 8 bases sitting between them. Germline V CDR1 and CDR2: SGHTA, FQGNSA. The CDR3 runs to 14 residues. CDR3: CASSSGHSTDTQYF. CDR3 nucleotides: TGTGCCAGCAGCTCCGGTCACAGCACAGATACGCAGTATTTT.

The chain employs TRBV13 and TRBJ1-6, with no clear D. Germline CDR1 PRHDT, CDR2 FYEKMQ (reference sequence). V lost 3 bases, J lost 5 bases, and 8 bases lay in between. The CDR3 loop spans 14 amino acids. The CDR3 nucleotides read TGTGCCAGCAGCTTCGGGTCAAATAATTCACCCCTCCACTTT. Translating it yields CASSFGSNNSPLHF.

The gene calls are TRBV4-1 and TRBJ1-1, with TRBD1 matching 9 bases. This CDR3 spans 18 amino acids. CDR1 and CDR2 from the germline V gene are MGHRA and YSYEKL. With V trimmed by 0 bases and J by 0 bases, 8 bases remained unmatched. This CDR3 is CASSQDGTGIIMNTEAFF. In nucleotides, the CDR3 is TGCGCCAGCAGCCAAGACGGGACAGGGATAATTATGAACACTGAAGCTTTCTTT.